The 23 T cell receptor beta chains presented below share a single source sample, sequenced in a study of T-cell reconstitution after alpha-beta-depleted transplantation in children. Using unique molecular identifiers, the investigators prepared the TCRbeta library. Each CDR3 protein gets one entry after TCRdb re-called the PCR reads with MiXCR. The data show about 200,000 distinct CDR3 sequences, roughly 15% seen once. Sequencing used PBMCs from the stem cell graft donor, obtained from the stem cell graft. Every receptor here comes from a human donor who donated a stem cell graft to a child with acute lymphoblastic leukemia.

This clonotype was seen at least ten times. The J gene is TRBJ1-5, the V gene TRBV30, with TRBD1 identical over 7 bases. This CDR3 contains 13 residues. After removal of 1 base from V and 6 bases from J, the junction contained 3 bases not matched to a gene. CDR1 and CDR2 from the germline V gene are GTSNPN and SVGIG (reference sequence). The CDR3 spells CAWSAGGGQPQHF. In DNA form, the CDR3 reads TGTGCCTGGAGTGCAGGGGGAGGTCAGCCCCAGCATTTT.

On this clonotype itself: One base away lies a much larger clone, so this may be a sequencing read error. The rearrangement uses TRBV28 and TRBJ2-7; TRBD2 aligns across 8 bases. Germline values: CDR1 MDHEN, CDR2 SYDVKM. Trimming removed 10 bases from V and 6 bases from J; junction bases left unmatched: 14. The CDR3 extends over 14 amino acids. This chain's CDR3 is CANRPTSVSSEQYF. The CDR3 coding sequence is TGTGCCAACAGGCCGACTAGCGTCTCAAGCGAGCAGTACTTC.

The chain combines TRBV5-1 with TRBJ1-5; D is ambiguous. The CDR3 is 13 amino acids. CDR1 and CDR2 from the germline V gene are SGHRS and YFSETQ. Trimming shortened V by 4 bases and J by 8 bases, and 13 bases separated the two germline ends. The CDR3 reads CASSSDGLEPQHF. Written as DNA, the CDR3 is TGCGCCAGCAGCAGCGACGGCCTAGAGCCCCAGCATTTT.

The J gene is TRBJ2-7, the V gene TRBV5-5; 7 bases fit TRBD1. Germline-derived CDR1 and CDR2 are SGHKS and YYEKEE (reference sequence). The junction had 9 bases not matched to a gene; V was cut back by 2 bases and J by 1 base. This CDR3 comprises 16 residues. In nucleotides, the CDR3 is TGTGCCAGCAGCTTATCGACAGGACAGGAATCCTACGAGCAGTACTTC. Amino acids: CASSLSTGQESYEQYF.

This clonotype was found many times. This chain uses TRBV3-1 with TRBJ2-5; TRBD1 is a possible D gene (5 bases). Between the trimmed V and J ends, which lost 1 base and 1 base, there was a span of 10 bases. CDR1 is LGHDT, CDR2 YNNKEL, per germline (reference sequence). This CDR3 has 15 amino acids. CDR3 sequence: CASSQVRTFQETQYF. CDR3 in DNA: TGTGCCAGCAGCCAAGTCCGGACATTCCAAGAGACCCAGTACTTC.

This clonotype was recorded at least ten times. This chain joins TRBV29-1 and TRBJ2-7; 7 bases map to TRBD1. The length of the CDR3 is 13 residues. In germline, CDR1 is SQVTM, CDR2 ANQGSEA. With V trimmed by 4 bases and J by 5 bases, 8 bases remained unmatched. CDR3 in DNA: TGCAGCGTTGGTGGACAGGATTTGGACGAGCAGTACTTC. Translating it yields CSVGGQDLDEQYF.

Details on this clonotype: A much more abundant neighbour one base away suggests this may be a read error. The rearrangement links TRBV19 to TRBJ1-4, with a weak D call TRBD1 (5 bases). Between the trimmed V and J ends, which lost 7 bases and 10 bases, there was a span of 13 bases. The CDR3 loop spans 12 amino acids. Per the germline V gene, CDR1 is LNHDA and CDR2 is SQIVND (reference sequence). The chain's CDR3 is CASTRTRIKLFF. CDR3 DNA sequence: TGTGCCAGTACCAGGACAAGGATAAAACTGTTTTTT.

The sample holds many counts of this clonotype. V gene TRBV7-9 combines with J gene TRBJ2-7, with 8 bases aligning to TRBD2. J lost 1 base, V lost 5 bases, and 10 bases had no gene match. From germline, CDR1 is SEHNR and CDR2 FQNEAQ (reference sequence). This CDR3 is built from 16 residues. CDR3 residues: CASSTNSGRGSYEQYF. CDR3 DNA: TGTGCCAGCAGCACCAACAGCGGGAGAGGGTCCTACGAGCAGTACTTC.

This clonotype was counted a few times. The chain recombines TRBV18 with TRBJ2-6; no clear D gene. The germline gives CDR1 KGHSH, CDR2 LQKENI. V was cut by 1 base and J by 0 bases, with 10 bases left in between. CDR3 length: 17 amino acids. CDR3 residues: CASSPRLYLSGANVLTF. The CDR3 DNA reads as TGTGCCAGCTCACCACGGCTGTACCTCTCTGGGGCCAACGTCCTGACTTTC.

This CDR3 reads CASSLSLAVYYGYTF. The CDR3 nucleotides read TGTGCCAGCAGCTTAAGTCTCGCGGTGTACTATGGCTACACCTTC. The chain links TRBV7-9 to TRBJ1-2; the D is unclear. The CDR3 covers 15 residues. Germline-derived CDR1 and CDR2 are SEHNR and FQNEAQ (reference sequence). Between the trimmed V and J ends, which lost 2 bases and 3 bases, there was a span of 13 bases.

The chain couples TRBV14 to TRBJ2-2; no firm D call. Deletions cut 0 bases from V and 1 base from J, with 15 bases between. CDR1 and CDR2 from the germline V gene are SGHDN and FVKESK. The CDR3 is made up of 18 amino acids. DNA of the CDR3: TGTGCCAGCAGCCAAGATTTGGTTTGGCAGCAGAACACCGGGGAGCTGTTTTTT. Its translation: CASSQDLVWQQNTGELFF.

In this sample, this clonotype turned up many times. The CDR3 DNA follows: TGTGCCAGCAACTTGGGGGGTGACTATGGCTACACCTTC. Translating it yields CASNLGGDYGYTF. This chain connects TRBV12-3 or TRBV12-4 to TRBJ1-2; D perhaps matches TRBD1 (5 bases). Trimming removed 7 bases at V and 3 bases at J, with 12 bases between. This CDR3 has 13 amino acids.

This clonotype was detected once. CDR3 in amino acids: CASSLLRVRNEQFF. The DNA for the CDR3 is TGTGCCAGCAGCTTATTGAGGGTCCGCAATGAGCAGTTCTTC. This chain links TRBV7-2 with TRBJ2-1, with D perhaps TRBD2 (5 bases). The germline CDR1 and CDR2 sequences are SGHTA and FQGNSA. Trimming removed 2 bases from V and 6 bases from J, with 11 bases in between. This CDR3 spans 14 amino acids.

This clonotype was seen more than once but under ten times. The chain joins TRBV3-1 to TRBJ1-1; D unresolved. Trimming removed 0 bases at V and 4 bases at J, with 6 bases between. Germline CDR1 is LGHDT and CDR2 is YNNKEL (reference sequence). The CDR3 consists of 13 residues. The CDR3 protein is CASSQDWGTEAFF. The CDR3 DNA follows: TGTGCCAGCAGCCAAGATTGGGGCACTGAAGCTTTCTTT.

There are many counts of this clonotype. The chain combines TRBV4-1 with TRBJ2-7, with D possibly being TRBD1 (6 bases). V gave up 6 bases and J gave up 1 base, with 13 bases separating them. From germline, CDR1 is MGHRA and CDR2 YSYEKL. The CDR3 contains 14 residues. The CDR3 coding sequence is TGCGCCAGCAGAGTAAGAACAGGGTCCTACGAGCAGTACTTC. Its protein product is CASRVRTGSYEQYF.

At least ten counts were recorded for this clonotype. The V call is TRBV7-8, the J call TRBJ2-5; perhaps TRBD1 as D (6 bases). V lost 1 base to trimming and J lost 2 bases, with 14 bases between them. This CDR3 region has 16 residues. Germline assignment: CDR1 SGHVS and CDR2 FQNEAQ. CDR3 sequence (DNA): TGTGCCAGCAGCTTAGTGGGCAGGGGTAATCAAGAGACCCAGTACTTC. Protein product: CASSLVGRGNQETQYF. The variable domain in full, with the rest retrieved from reference TRBV7-8 and TRBJ2-5, is GAGVSQSPRYKVAKRGQDVALRCDPISGHVSLFWYQQALGQGPEFLTYFQNEAQLDKSGLPSDRFFAERPEGSVSTLKIQRTQQEDSAVYLCASSLVGRGNQETQYFGPGTRLLVL.

The sample holds a few counts of this clonotype. The V gene is TRBV20-1, the J gene TRBJ2-1; D is possibly TRBD2 (5 bases). Germline V CDR1 and CDR2: DFQATT, SNEGSKA (reference sequence). V gave up 4 bases and J gave up 8 bases, with 18 bases separating them. This CDR3 contains 14 residues. This CDR3 reads CSAIRHGVEDEQFF. DNA of the CDR3: TGCAGTGCTATTAGGCACGGGGTGGAGGATGAGCAGTTCTTC.

This clonotype was observed at least ten times. CDR3 in DNA: TGTGCCAGCAGCTCCGGGGGGGGCAATGAGCAGTTCTTC. Translation gives CASSSGGGNEQFF. The chain has TRBV11-1 and TRBJ2-1; 8 bases are a match to TRBD2. Trimming took 4 bases from V and 6 from J; bases not matched to a gene: 2. Germline V gene lookup returns CDR1 SGHAT and CDR2 FQDESV (reference sequence). The CDR3 has 13 residues.

The CDR3 DNA reads TGTGCCAGTAGTGGATACAGTCAAGAGACCCAGTACTTC. Amino acids: CASSGYSQETQYF. The V gene is TRBV19, the J gene TRBJ2-5; D gene ambiguous. CDR1 is LNHDA, CDR2 SQIVND, per germline (reference sequence). V lost 5 bases and J lost 2, with 9 bases in between. The CDR3 sequence is 13 residues long.

In its sample, this clonotype was seen many times. V is TRBV28 and J is TRBJ2-2; 11 bases agree with TRBD1. Per the germline V gene, CDR1 is MDHEN and CDR2 is SYDVKM. The CDR3 runs 17 residues. Losses at the gene ends were 6 bases for V and 4 bases for J; bases not matched to a gene: 10. The CDR3 DNA reads as TGTGCCAGCAGCCTATCCGGGACAGGGGGTGGCACCGGGGAGCTGTTTTTT. Protein: CASSLSGTGGGTGELFF.

Of note for this clonotype: A clone one base away is much larger, so this may be a read error. V is TRBV19 and J is TRBJ1-5; the match to TRBD1 covers 7 bases. Trimming took 5 bases from V and 6 from J; bases not matched to a gene: 25. Germline CDR1 is LNHDA and CDR2 is SQIVND (reference sequence). This CDR3 spans 20 amino acids. The CDR3 protein is CASSFASRPTGPFIAQPQHF. CDR3 bases: TGTGCCAGTAGTTTTGCTTCGAGACCGACAGGGCCTTTTATAGCTCAGCCCCAGCATTTT.

This clonotype showed up just a few times. The rearrangement uses TRBV20-1 and TRBJ1-2; D possibly corresponds to TRBD1 (6 bases). V shed 5 bases and J shed 4 bases, with 23 bases lying between them. The CDR3 runs 16 residues. Germline loops: CDR1 DFQATT, CDR2 SNEGSKA (reference sequence). The CDR3 is CSASMGGAWSIYGYTF. The CDR3 DNA reads as TGCAGTGCTTCTATGGGGGGCGCATGGTCCATCTATGGCTACACCTTC.

The chain couples TRBV3-1 to TRBJ2-3; TRBD2 aligns across 13 bases. This CDR3 has 16 residues. J gave up 2 bases and V 4 bases, and 3 bases lay outside the gene matches. Germline V CDR1 and CDR2: LGHDT, YNNKEL (reference sequence). The CDR3 loop is CASSRTSGSVTDTQYF. In DNA, the CDR3 is TGTGCCAGCAGCCGGACTAGCGGGAGCGTCACAGATACGCAGTATTTT.